This T cell receptor (beta chain) was retrieved from a study of blood T cell repertoires in COVID-19. The V and J ends lost 4 bases and 0 bases respectively, with 13 bases between them. CDR3 length: 15 residues. Germline V gene sequence: CDR1 SGHRS, CDR2 YFSETQ. Individuals drawn from under 30 US areas were about 18 to 100 years old. Per the authors' pipeline: Amplification with reference gene primers provided the estimates of nucleated cell counts. Repertoires were generated with immunoSEQ multiplex PCR, while TCRdb's copy carries only in-frame clones and drops some. V and J calls and clone size are copied from that table; D and trimming were computed from the DNA. Of under 150,000 clones in the sample, roughly 84% were seen once.

The chain has TRBV5-1 and TRBJ1-1, with a tentative D call TRBD1 (6 bases). Sequencing input: PBMCs or T cells enriched from blood (not recorded which). This TCR was recovered from a man in his fifties or sixties in a cohort exposed to, infected with or recovered from COVID-19 (not recorded which). The CDR3 DNA sequence: TGCGCCAGCAGCCGGACAGAAGGAGTGAACACTGAAGCTTTCTTT. Amino acid sequence: CASSRTEGVNTEAFF.